The 24 T cell receptor beta chains reported below all come from one sample, sequenced in a study of blood T cell repertoires in COVID-19. The repertoire was sequenced with immunoSEQ multiplex PCR; TCRdb's copy has only in-frame clones and lacks some. Here the sample spans 240,000 or so clones, more than 75% being singletons. The sequenced sample was peripheral blood. The receptor source for this set is a woman in her fifties or sixties with active or convalescent COVID-19.

The genes are TRBV6-5 and TRBJ1-4; D remains ambiguous. In germline, CDR1 is MNHEY, CDR2 SVGAGI. The ends were cut back, 7 bases at V and 4 bases at J, with 13 bases in the middle. The CDR3 extends over 14 amino acids. CDR3 sequence (DNA): TGTGCCAGCACCGGTCGGTCCCATAATGAAAAACTGTTTTTT. Encoded protein: CASTGRSHNEKLFF.

The chain employs TRBV7-9 and TRBJ1-5, with a weak D call TRBD1 (6 bases). The CDR3 has 16 residues. Germline values: CDR1 SEHNR, CDR2 FQNEAQ (reference sequence). Trimming took off 5 bases at V and 2 bases at J, with 16 bases between the two ends. CDR3 sequence reads: CASSPEGEGRNQPQHF. CDR3 nucleotide sequence: TGTGCCAGCAGCCCCGAGGGGGAGGGGCGCAATCAGCCCCAGCATTTT.

This clone appeared once. The chain links TRBV5-1 to TRBJ2-7; 7 nucleotides agree with TRBD1. In germline, CDR1 is SGHRS, CDR2 YFSETQ. V lost 0 bases and J lost 1; bases outside the gene matches: 4. The CDR3 loop spans 15 amino acids. The CDR3 DNA reads as TGCGCCAGCAGCTTGGAGGGGGCAGTTTCCTACGAGCAGTACTTC. The encoded protein is CASSLEGAVSYEQYF.

This chain uses TRBV11-3 with TRBJ2-1; 9 bases line up with TRBD1. This CDR3 is 17 amino acids long. V trimming: 2 bases; J trimming: 2 bases; junction bases outside the gene matches: 7. The germline V gene has CDR1 SGHNT and CDR2 YENEEA. The CDR3 region is CASSLYRGLLTYNEQFF. The CDR3 DNA is TGTGCCAGCAGCTTATACAGGGGGCTTTTGACCTACAATGAGCAGTTCTTC. Looking up the rest from reference TRBV11-3 and TRBJ2-1 gives the full variable domain: EAGVVQSPRYKIIEKKQPVAFWCNPISGHNTLYWYLQNLGQGPELLIRYENEEAVDDSQLPKDRFSAERLKGVDSTLKIQPAELGDSAVYLCASSLYRGLLTYNEQFFGPGTRLTVL.

The chain employs TRBV6-1 and TRBJ2-3; 9 bases are a match to TRBD1. The CDR3 has 16 amino acids. V dropped 0 bases and J dropped 3; count of bases not matched to a gene: 4. Germline V CDR1 and CDR2: MNHNS, SASEGT. The CDR3 spells CASSEAWGTGTDTQYF. For the CDR3, the DNA is TGTGCCAGCAGTGAAGCTTGGGGGACAGGGACAGATACGCAGTATTTT.

The chain joins TRBV30 to TRBJ1-2; TRBD1 aligns across 9 bases. The CDR3 extends over 14 amino acids. The germline V gene has CDR1 GTSNPN and CDR2 SVGIG (reference sequence). V shed 0 bases, J shed 4 bases, and the junction held 3 bases outside the gene matches. The CDR3: CAWSVQGASYGYTF. CDR3 DNA: TGTGCCTGGAGTGTACAGGGGGCCAGCTATGGCTACACCTTC. The whole variable domain, filled in from reference TRBV30 and TRBJ1-2, reads SQTIHQWPATLVQPVGSPLSLECTVEGTSNPNLYWYRQAAGRGLQLLFYSVGIGQISSEVPQNLSASRPQDRQFILSSKKLLLSDSGFYLCAWSVQGASYGYTFGSGTRLTVV.

This clone appeared once. The chain joins TRBV3-1 (or the pseudogene TRBV3-2) to TRBJ1-1, with D tentatively TRBD1 (6 bases). V lost 2 bases to trimming and J lost 3 bases, with 10 bases between them. This CDR3 has 14 amino acids. Germline-derived CDR1 and CDR2 are LGHDT and YNNKEL (reference sequence). The CDR3 is CASSQYREHTEAFF. Written as DNA, the CDR3 is TGTGCCAGCAGCCAATACAGGGAACACACTGAAGCTTTCTTT.

The sample holds one count of this clone. The chain joins TRBV6-5 to TRBJ2-3; TRBD1 aligns across 9 bases. V lost 0 bases to trimming and J lost 7 bases; unmatched junction nucleotides: 8. Germline-derived CDR1 and CDR2 are MNHEY and SVGAGI. This CDR3 has 16 residues. The CDR3 region is CASSYSGTGPLNTQYF. The CDR3 bases are TGTGCCAGCAGTTACTCAGGGACAGGGCCCCTGAATACGCAGTATTTT.

The V gene is TRBV7-3, the J gene TRBJ1-6, with 9 bases matching TRBD1. This CDR3 spans 14 amino acids. CDR1 SGHTA and CDR2 FQGTGA come from the germline V gene. With 5 bases clipped from V and 9 bases from J, the junction kept 5 bases outside the gene matches. In DNA form, the CDR3 reads TGTGCCAGCAGCCTGGGACAGGGTAGTTCACCCCTCCACTTT. It encodes CASSLGQGSSPLHF.

The chain recombines TRBV2 with TRBJ1-1; D is perhaps TRBD1 (6 bases). The V gene's germline CDR1 is SNHLY and CDR2 FYNNEI. The CDR3 covers 14 residues. V lost 4 bases and J 4 bases, leaving 13 bases between the germline ends. The CDR3 sequence is CASSGEQGVTEAFF. Written as DNA, the CDR3 is TGTGCCAGCAGTGGCGAACAGGGAGTCACTGAAGCTTTCTTT.

This clone was detected only once. V usage is TRBV6-1 and J usage is TRBJ2-4; tentatively, D is TRBD2 (7 bases). Germline-derived CDR1 and CDR2 are MNHNS and SASEGT. V gave up 3 bases and J gave up 3 bases, with 18 bases separating them. This CDR3 is 17 amino acids long. Written as DNA, the CDR3 is TGTGCCAGCAGTGAGAACCTGGGGGGGGGCTTCAAAAACATTCAGTACTTC. Encoded protein: CASSENLGGGFKNIQYF.

The chain carries TRBV11-2 and TRBJ2-5; 7 bases match TRBD1. V was pared by 2 bases and J by 2 bases, with 8 bases of the junction left unmatched. CDR1 and CDR2 from the germline V gene are SGHAT and FQNNGV. This CDR3 is 16 amino acids long. The CDR3 region has the DNA TGTGCCAGCAGCTTAAACGCCGGACAGGCGCAAGAGACCCAGTACTTC. It is translated as CASSLNAGQAQETQYF.

This chain links TRBV3-1 (or the pseudogene TRBV3-2) with TRBJ2-1; 7 bases map to TRBD1. Trimming at V came to 2 bases and at J to 4 bases, leaving 5 bases not matched to a gene. CDR1 and CDR2 (germline): LGHDT, YNNKEL (reference sequence). The CDR3 totals 15 residues. CDR3 loop: CASSQSQGVYNEQFF. DNA for the CDR3: TGTGCCAGCAGCCAAAGCCAGGGGGTTTACAATGAGCAGTTCTTC.

The J gene is TRBJ1-2, the V gene TRBV5-4; D possibly corresponds to TRBD1 (5 bases). The CDR3 covers 13 residues. Between the trimmed V and J ends, which lost 0 bases and 8 bases, there was a span of 11 bases. Looked up from germline, CDR1 is SGHNT and CDR2 is YYREEE (reference sequence). The CDR3 spells CASSLGRAGGYTF. In nucleotides, the CDR3 is TGTGCCAGCAGCTTGGGCAGGGCAGGGGGCTACACCTTC.

V is TRBV5-1 and J is TRBJ1-3; a weak D match, TRBD1 (5 bases). The germline V gene has CDR1 SGHRS and CDR2 YFSETQ. This CDR3 region has 16 residues. The V end was cut by 0 bases, the J end by 1 base, with 11 bases between. Written as DNA, the CDR3 is TGCGCCAGCAGCTTGGTGACAGCAACTTCTGGAAACACCATATATTTT. This sequence encodes CASSLVTATSGNTIYF.

The chain couples TRBV5-1 to TRBJ1-4, with 8 bases that match TRBD1. This CDR3 comprises 14 residues. The germline V gene encodes CDR1 SGHRS and CDR2 YFSETQ. After removal of 3 bases from V and 7 bases from J, the junction contained 5 bases not matched to a gene. CDR3 in amino acids: CASSSQGAGEKLFF. CDR3 DNA sequence: TGCGCCAGCAGCTCCCAGGGGGCGGGTGAAAAACTGTTTTTT. The full variable domain, rest sourced from reference TRBV5-1 and TRBJ1-4, is KAGVTQTPRYLIKTRGQQVTLSCSPISGHRSVSWYQQTPGQGLQFLFEYFSETQRNKGNFPGRFSGRQFSNSRSEMNVSTLELGDSALYLCASSSQGAGEKLFFGSGTQLSVL.

The chain couples TRBV6-6 to TRBJ1-3, with D possibly being TRBD1 (5 bases). This CDR3 spans 16 amino acids. Germline V gene data show CDR1 as MNHNY and CDR2 as SVGAGI (reference sequence). V was trimmed by 6 bases and J by 12 bases, leaving 27 bases between them. CDR3 sequence: CASSVIRDAPGSGIYF. CDR3 DNA sequence: TGTGCCAGCAGCGTTATTCGGGACGCTCCCGGGAGTGGCATATATTTT.

The genes are TRBV9 and TRBJ1-2; 10 nucleotides align to TRBD1. CDR3 length: 15 amino acids. Germline V lookup: CDR1 SGDLS, CDR2 YYNGEE. With 4 bases clipped from V and 8 bases from J, the junction kept 11 bases outside the gene matches. The CDR3 here is CASSPWDRGPGGYTF. CDR3 sequence (DNA): TGTGCCAGCAGCCCCTGGGACAGGGGACCGGGGGGCTACACCTTC. Full variable domain (remainder filled in from reference TRBV9 and TRBJ1-2): DSGVTQTPKHLITATGQRVTLRCSPRSGDLSVYWYQQSLDQGLQFLIQYYNGEERAKGNILERFSAQQFPDLHSELNLSSLELGDSALYFCASSPWDRGPGGYTFGSGTRLTVV.

This sequence joins TRBV30 and TRBJ1-1; no reliable D call. V dropped 0 bases and J dropped 3 bases, with 8 bases sitting between them. Germline-derived CDR1 and CDR2 are GTSNPN and SVGIG (reference sequence). This CDR3 has 13 residues. The CDR3 spells CAWSVLGDTEAFF. The CDR3 bases are TGTGCCTGGAGTGTTTTGGGAGACACTGAAGCTTTCTTT.

J is TRBJ2-6 and V is TRBV19; D not resolved. Deletions cut 5 bases from V and 0 bases from J, with 5 bases between. From germline, CDR1 is LNHDA and CDR2 SQIVND (reference sequence). This CDR3 comprises 14 residues. CDR3: CASSWSSGANVLTF. In nucleotides, the CDR3 is TGTGCCAGTAGTTGGAGCTCTGGGGCCAACGTCCTGACTTTC. The whole variable domain, remainder taken from reference TRBV19 and TRBJ2-6, is DGGITQSPKYLFRKEGQNVTLSCEQNLNHDAMYWYRQDPGQGLRLIYYSQIVNDFQKGDIAEGYSVSREKKESFPLTVTSAQKNPTAFYLCASSWSSGANVLTFGAGSRLTVL.

The chain couples TRBV7-3 to TRBJ1-1; 11 bases map to TRBD1. With V trimmed by 1 base and J by 5 bases, 3 bases remained unmatched. CDR1 and CDR2 from the germline V gene are SGHTA and FQGTGA. CDR3 length: 15 residues. CDR3 coding DNA: TGTGCCAGCAGCTTAAATGGACAGGGGGCAACTGAAGCTTTCTTT. This gives the protein CASSLNGQGATEAFF.

The chain links TRBV4-2 to TRBJ2-5; D possibly corresponds to TRBD1 (6 bases). This CDR3 contains 12 residues. Trimming cost V 0 bases and J 13 bases, with 12 bases left between them. Germline CDR1 LGHNA, CDR2 YNFKEQ. CDR3 bases: TGTGCCAGCAGCCAAGATCCCGTCAGGGGGTACTTC. Protein product: CASSQDPVRGYF.

The chain uses TRBV5-1 and TRBJ2-7; 12 nucleotides line up with TRBD2. Germline CDR1 SGHRS, CDR2 YFSETQ. The CDR3 loop spans 17 amino acids. The V gene end was trimmed by 0 bases and the J gene end by 7 bases; junction bases not matched to a gene: 11. The CDR3 is CASSLASSGGALREQYF. The CDR3 DNA follows: TGCGCCAGCAGCTTGGCCTCTAGCGGGGGGGCCTTGCGGGAGCAGTACTTC.

The chain uses TRBV5-1 and TRBJ2-1; D is possibly TRBD2 (5 bases). The germline V gene has CDR1 SGHRS and CDR2 YFSETQ. V was shortened by 0 bases and J by 10 bases, with 8 bases between the two germline ends. The CDR3 extends over 12 amino acids. CDR3 loop: CASSLGTEEQFF. The CDR3 bases are TGCGCCAGCAGCTTGGGGACTGAAGAGCAGTTCTTC. Complete variable domain (other parts from reference TRBV5-1 and TRBJ2-1): KAGVTQTPRYLIKTRGQQVTLSCSPISGHRSVSWYQQTPGQGLQFLFEYFSETQRNKGNFPGRFSGRQFSNSRSEMNVSTLELGDSALYLCASSLGTEEQFFGPGTRLTVL.